In its sample, the clone carrying this T cell receptor (beta chain) was seen a few times. Its antigen is still unknown. A read error may account for a junction end that differs from germline. These data originate in a study of regulatory T cells in long-lasting Graves disease. Points from the study as a whole: There were preferences for TRBV28, TRBJ1-2 and TRBJ2-5 in persistent disease.

The CDR3 has 14 amino acids. Germline lookup yields CDR1 LNHDA and CDR2 SQIVND (reference sequence). Sample time point: newly diagnosed GD, antithyroid drugs for less than 3 months. With RNA extracted from PBMCs as input, the TCR library was made. Arm-PCR of CDR3 regions with iRepertoire HTBI primers generated TCR beta libraries. TCRdb recomputed calls from the multiplex PCR reads with MiXCR, one row per CDR3 protein. This table has about 560,000 distinct CDR3 sequences, 16% appearing once. These same records also appear under a second study, on T cells in Graves' hyperthyroidism and ophthalmopathy. From that report: The study based diagnoses on clinical symptoms, serum thyroxine and TRAb, thyroid ultrasound and orbital computed tomography. The HTBI primer set served for first-round RT-PCR of the TCR CDR3.

The input for sequencing was peripheral blood mononuclear cells (PBMCs), taken at new diagnosis, from a patient treated with antithyroid drugs. The receptor was isolated from a man aged 18 to 30 with Graves disease. The genes are TRBV19 and TRBJ1-5; TRBD1 agrees at 8 bases. The CDR3 is CASIPGQGNQPQHF. The CDR3 region has the DNA TGTGCCAGTATTCCTGGACAGGGCAACCAGCCCCAGCATTTT.